One sample yielded the 20 T cell receptor beta chains listed below, sequenced in a study of cytomegalovirus exposure and HLA in healthy donors (dated by TCRdb to between 2016 and 2019). Receptor libraries were prepared by the immunoSEQ multiplex PCR assay. The multiplex PCR relied on a mix of 60 forward primers for TCR Vbeta segments and 13 reverse primers for TCR Jbeta segments. As stored in TCRdb, this immuneACCESS dataset retains in-frame rearrangements with V and J assigned. A fraction of the clones does not appear; measured against another copy, unresolved V genes explain less than half of the discrepancy, and the remainder lacks a known reason. The sample has 140,000 or so clones on record, roughly 86% of them singletons. The ten largest clones represent around 0.51% of the sample. Sequenced material: PBMCs. Every receptor here comes from a woman aged 40 to 55 in good health and CMV-seronegative.

This chain uses TRBV29-1 with TRBJ1-2; D is perhaps TRBD1 (5 bases). The CDR3 loop spans 15 amino acids. Germline V gene data show CDR1 as SQVTM and CDR2 as ANQGSEA. V was trimmed by 2 bases and J by 5 bases, leaving 18 bases between them. The DNA of the CDR3 is TGCAGCGTTGAACCTAGACAGCTAAGTAGTTATGGCTACACCTTC. This gives the protein CSVEPRQLSSYGYTF.

The V call is TRBV19, the J call TRBJ1-5, with 8 bases that match TRBD1. The CDR3 contains 15 residues. CDR1 is LNHDA and CDR2 is SQIVND in the germline V gene (reference sequence). The J segment lost 4 bases and the V segment lost 5 bases, leaving 7 bases of the junction unmatched. In nucleotides, the CDR3 is TGTGCCAGTAGTCCAAGGGACAGGCTGAATCAGCCCCAGCATTTT. This encodes CASSPRDRLNQPQHF.

V is TRBV4-1 and J is TRBJ2-1; D possibly corresponds to TRBD1 (6 bases). The CDR3 spans 16 residues. The V end lost 1 base, the J end lost 7 bases, and 17 bases lay between the germline ends. Germline values: CDR1 MGHRA, CDR2 YSYEKL. CDR3 loop: CASSQAGTSGTNEQFF. CDR3 DNA sequence: TGCGCCAGCAGCCAAGCCGGAACTTCCGGGACAAATGAGCAGTTCTTC.

The chain combines TRBV21-1 with TRBJ2-5; the D call of TRBD2 is as the table states it, not checked on the DNA. TRBV21-1 has pseudogene status. This CDR3 spans 13 amino acids. Here the CDR3 reads CASGLVGQETQYF. The CDR3 DNA follows: TGTGCCAGCGGTCTAGTGGGTCAAGAGACCCAGTACTTC.

The V and J genes are TRBV5-4 and TRBJ2-1; 7 positions match TRBD2. Germline loops: CDR1 SGHNT, CDR2 YYREEE (reference sequence). This CDR3 is 15 amino acids long. J gave up 8 bases and V 0 bases, and 8 bases lay outside the gene matches. CDR3 in DNA: TGTGCCAGCAGCTTGGCCCTAGCGGAGGGTTATGAGCAGTTCTTC. Translated: CASSLALAEGYEQFF.

The J gene is TRBJ2-7, the V gene TRBV10-3; 11 bases are shared with TRBD1. This CDR3 is built from 14 residues. The V gene end was trimmed by 6 bases and the J gene end by 5 bases; junction bases not matched to a gene: 6. CDR1 is ENHRY, CDR2 SYGVKD, per germline. In nucleotides, the CDR3 is TGTGCCATCAGGCCGGGACAGGGGGACAACGAGCAGTACTTC. This gives the protein CAIRPGQGDNEQYF.

V usage is TRBV13 and J usage is TRBJ2-3; 12 nucleotides align to TRBD2. The CDR3 spans 18 residues. J was trimmed by 5 bases and V by 5 bases; bases with no gene match: 14. CDR1 and CDR2 from the germline V gene are PRHDT and FYEKMQ (reference sequence). The CDR3 DNA follows: TGTGCCAGCAGCCCCATCCGCCCGACTAGCGGGAGTAGAGATACGCAGTATTTT. As protein: CASSPIRPTSGSRDTQYF.

The chain recombines TRBV27 with TRBJ1-5; tentatively, D is TRBD1 (5 bases). CDR3 size: 14 residues. The germline V gene encodes CDR1 MNHEY and CDR2 SMNVEV (reference sequence). V lost 5 bases and J 5 bases, leaving 13 bases between the germline ends. The CDR3 sequence: CASSPGRGDQPQHF. CDR3 in DNA: TGTGCCAGCAGTCCTGGGCGGGGGGATCAGCCCCAGCATTTT.

The chain links TRBV6-1 to TRBJ1-5; perhaps TRBD1 as D (6 bases). Trimming removed 0 bases at V and 12 bases at J, with 9 bases between. The germline gives CDR1 MNHNS, CDR2 SASEGT. The CDR3 is made up of 12 amino acids. The CDR3 nucleotides are TGTGCCAGCAGTGAAGCCGGGGGGCGCCAGCATTTT. This translates into CASSEAGGRQHF.

The rearrangement uses TRBV6-6 and TRBJ2-7, with 7 bases aligning to TRBD2. This CDR3 contains 13 residues. With 5 bases clipped from V and 0 bases from J, the junction kept 1 base outside the gene matches. CDR1 is MNHNY and CDR2 is SVGAGI in the germline V gene (reference sequence). CDR3 in amino acids: CASSRDYSYEQYF. CDR3 bases: TGTGCCAGCAGTAGGGACTACTCCTACGAGCAGTACTTC.

The CDR3 DNA reads as TGCGCCAGCAGCCAATTCTCAGGGGATGATTCACCCCTCCACTTT. Residues: CASSQFSGDDSPLHF. The chain couples TRBV4-3 to TRBJ1-6; a possible D gene is TRBD1 (6 bases). CDR3 length: 15 residues. CDR1 is LGHNA and CDR2 is YSLEER in the germline V gene. The ends were cut back, 2 bases at V and 8 bases at J, with 13 bases in the middle.

V usage is TRBV28 and J usage is TRBJ2-3; D might be TRBD2 (6 bases). This CDR3 comprises 19 residues. Between the trimmed V and J ends, which lost 1 base and 1 base, there was a span of 21 bases. The germline V gene encodes CDR1 MDHEN and CDR2 SYDVKM. CDR3: CASSLSGGGLSGGTDTQYF. The CDR3 coding sequence is TGTGCCAGCAGTTTATCTGGGGGTGGACTTTCGGGGGGCACAGATACGCAGTATTTT.

The chain couples TRBV4-1 to TRBJ2-7; 7 bases align to TRBD1. After removal of 2 bases from V and 4 bases from J, the junction contained 11 bases not matched to a gene. The CDR3 extends over 16 amino acids. Germline loops: CDR1 MGHRA, CDR2 YSYEKL. CDR3 coding DNA: TGCGCCAGCAGCCAAACCGCTGACAGGGAGAGATACGAGCAGTACTTC. It is translated as CASSQTADRERYEQYF.

This chain uses TRBV5-4 with TRBJ2-5, with D possibly being TRBD2 (6 bases). CDR3 length equals 12 residues. Trimming took 5 bases from V and 11 from J, leaving 16 bases between them. Germline CDR1 is SGHNT and CDR2 is YYREEE (reference sequence). The CDR3 coding sequence is TGTGCCAGCAGTTCCCAAGGTCGGGAGCAGTACTTC. Translating gives CASSSQGREQYF.

V and J are TRBV19 and TRBJ2-5, with D possibly TRBD2 on 5 matching bases. Germline V lookup: CDR1 LNHDA, CDR2 SQIVND (reference sequence). The germline V and J ends were trimmed by 5 bases and 1 base, with 8 bases remaining between them. CDR3 length equals 13 residues. This chain's CDR3 is CASSFGVQETQYF. The CDR3 coding sequence is TGTGCCAGTAGTTTCGGGGTCCAAGAGACCCAGTACTTC.

This clone has a single count. Here the CDR3 DNA reads TGTGCCAGCAGCTGGGGGGTGGGACAGGGGTACAATGAGCAGTTCTTC. Its translation is CASSWGVGQGYNEQFF. The genes are TRBV5-4 and TRBJ2-1; 10 bases line up with TRBD1. J lost 4 bases, V lost 3 bases, and 7 bases had no gene match. The germline V gene has CDR1 SGHNT and CDR2 YYREEE (reference sequence). The CDR3 covers 16 residues.

The chain couples TRBV19 to TRBJ2-7, with 7 positions matching TRBD2. Trimming at V came to 1 base and at J to 2 bases, leaving 8 bases not matched to a gene. Germline CDR1 reads LNHDA; CDR2 reads SQIVND (reference sequence). The CDR3 is made up of 16 amino acids. The CDR3 loop reads CASSIARLAVPYEQYF. The CDR3 DNA follows: TGTGCCAGTAGTATAGCCCGGCTAGCGGTTCCCTACGAGCAGTACTTC. The whole variable domain, remainder taken from reference TRBV19 and TRBJ2-7, is DGGITQSPKYLFRKEGQNVTLSCEQNLNHDAMYWYRQDPGQGLRLIYYSQIVNDFQKGDIAEGYSVSREKKESFPLTVTSAQKNPTAFYLCASSIARLAVPYEQYFGPGTRLTVT.

Concerning this clone itself: A read error may account for a junction end that differs from germline. The chain links TRBV7-9 to TRBJ2-5; weak D call: TRBD1 (5 bases). The CDR3 sequence is 13 residues long. Germline V gives CDR1 SEHNR, CDR2 FQNEAQ (reference sequence). In DNA, the CDR3 is TGTTCCAGCACCGTGGACACCCGAGAGACCCAGTACTTC. This sequence encodes CSSTVDTRETQYF.

V is TRBV7-9 and J is TRBJ2-2; the D gene is possibly TRBD2 (5 bases). The CDR3 spans 14 residues. V was cut by 6 bases and J by 7 bases, with 15 bases left in between. The germline V gene has CDR1 SEHNR and CDR2 FQNEAQ (reference sequence). The CDR3 loop reads CASSTSGGGGELFF. The CDR3 coding sequence is TGTGCCAGCAGTACATCAGGAGGAGGCGGGGAGCTGTTTTTT.

The gene calls are TRBV7-9 and TRBJ2-7, with D hard to call. The CDR3 covers 13 residues. The germline V and J ends were trimmed by 0 bases and 2 bases, with 5 bases remaining between them. Germline V gene lookup returns CDR1 SEHNR and CDR2 FQNEAQ (reference sequence). The CDR3 reads CASSLAATYEQYF. The CDR3 coding sequence is TGTGCCAGCAGCTTAGCGGCAACCTACGAGCAGTACTTC. Supplemented by reference TRBV7-9 and TRBJ2-7, the full variable domain reads DTGVSQNPRHKITKRGQNVTFRCDPISEHNRLYWYRQTLGQGPEFLTYFQNEAQLEKSRLLSDRFSAERPKGSFSTLEIQRTEQGDSAMYLCASSLAATYEQYFGPGTRLTVT.